The 12 T cell receptor beta chains below come from one sample, sequenced in a study of T cell repertoires in cytomegalovirus infection (dated by TCRdb to between 2018 and 2020). The meaning of the sample's treatment or condition label: in vitro stimulation with specific CMV peptide epitopes to enrich CMV-specific T cells. These reads were obtained on an Illumina HiSeq 1500. Starting from the raw public reads, TCRdb applied fastp trimming at Q25, assembled clones with MiXCR and retained in-frame beta chains. Rows with one shared CDR3 protein collapse into an entry with the most common genes and DNA. For this sample the table gives about a million distinct CDR3 sequences, of which around 30% were detected only once. Clones ranked in the top ten supply more than 13% of the sample. These receptors' antigens are unknown. The sequences come from cultured CD8+ T cells from PBMCs, collected from culture after CMV antigen stimulation. The receptors derive from a human donor in good health (CMV status not recorded). Some clones in this sample may be carry-over from other donors' samples.

The table lists this clonotype with a few counts. V gene TRBV7-9 combines with J gene TRBJ1-2; possibly TRBD1 for D (5 bases). The germline V and J ends were trimmed by 7 bases and 7 bases, with 16 bases remaining between them. Per germline, CDR1 SEHNR and CDR2 FQNEAQ (reference sequence). This CDR3 has 13 residues. The CDR3 is CASIGRWGVGYTF. The CDR3 coding sequence is TGTGCCAGCATTGGGCGCTGGGGGGTTGGCTACACCTTC. Full variable domain (outside the CDR3, taken from reference TRBV7-9 and TRBJ1-2): DTGVSQNPRHKITKRGQNVTFRCDPISEHNRLYWYRQTLGQGPEFLTYFQNEAQLEKSRLLSDRFSAERPKGSFSTLEIQRTEQGDSAMYLCASIGRWGVGYTFGSGTRLTVV.

The rearrangement joins TRBV4-1 to TRBJ2-2, with unresolved D. This CDR3 contains 16 residues. V was trimmed by 4 bases and J by 2 bases, leaving 14 bases between them. Germline V gene data show CDR1 as MGHRA and CDR2 as YSYEKL. The CDR3 DNA reads TGCGCCAGCAGCCGTTTTAGAGAGGCTAACACCGGGGAGCTGTTTTTT. It encodes CASSRFREANTGELFF.

V and J are TRBV11-1 and TRBJ2-1; the D call may be TRBD1 or TRBD2 (6 bases each). The germline V and J ends were trimmed by 3 bases and 4 bases, with 13 bases remaining between them. The CDR3 consists of 15 residues. CDR1 is SGHAT, CDR2 FQDESV, per germline (reference sequence). The CDR3, as DNA: TGTGCCAGCAGCTTTCACGAGGGGGGATACAATGAGCAGTTCTTC. This encodes CASSFHEGGYNEQFF.

This clonotype was counted ten times or more. V is TRBV7-9 and J is TRBJ1-1; 9 bases align to TRBD1. Per germline, CDR1 SEHNR and CDR2 FQNEAQ (reference sequence). V lost 5 bases and J lost 5; bases outside the gene matches: 9. CDR3 length: 15 residues. As DNA, the CDR3 is TGTGCCAGCAGCGAATACACAGGGGGCAATACTGAAGCTTTCTTT. This translates into CASSEYTGGNTEAFF.

This clonotype came up a few times. The CDR3 is CASRAADQPQHF. The CDR3 coding sequence is TGTGCCAGCAGGGCAGCTGATCAGCCCCAGCATTTT. This chain uses TRBV7-6 with TRBJ1-5, with no clear D. The CDR3 is 12 residues long. The V end lost 6 bases, the J end lost 5 bases, and 8 bases lay between the germline ends. Per the germline V gene, CDR1 is SGHVS and CDR2 is FNYEAQ.

This clonotype was counted ten times or more. Here the CDR3 reads CASSPVGELFF. The CDR3 DNA sequence: TGTGCCAGCAGTCCCGTCGGGGAGCTGTTTTTT. The J gene is TRBJ2-2, the V gene TRBV7-2; D not resolved. V lost 6 bases, J lost 7 bases, and 6 bases lay in between. This CDR3 comprises 11 residues. Germline CDR1 and CDR2: SGHTA and FQGNSA.

This clonotype was observed a single time. V and J are TRBV29-1 and TRBJ2-7, with D tentatively TRBD1 (5 bases). The length of the CDR3 is 13 residues. V lost 5 bases and J 3 bases, leaving 14 bases between the germline ends. From germline, CDR1 is SQVTM and CDR2 ANQGSEA. CDR3 sequence (DNA): TGCAGCGTTTGCAGGGTAGATTTCTACGAGCAGTACTTC. Its translation is CSVCRVDFYEQYF.

This clonotype has a count of ten or more. The CDR3 here is CAPGTGSTGELFF. The CDR3, as DNA: TGTGCCCCCGGGACAGGGTCCACCGGGGAGCTGTTTTTT. This chain links TRBV12-3 or TRBV12-4 with TRBJ2-2; 9 bases map to TRBD1. The CDR3 has 13 amino acids. The J segment lost 4 bases and the V segment lost 11 bases, leaving 5 bases of the junction unmatched.

This chain joins TRBV20-1 and TRBJ1-5; possible D gene TRBD1, 5 bases. This CDR3 is 15 amino acids long. V was cut by 3 bases and J by 3 bases, with 15 bases left in between. The germline V gene has CDR1 DFQATT and CDR2 SNEGSKA (reference sequence). CDR3 sequence: CSASAKHRSNQPQHF. In DNA, the CDR3 is TGCAGTGCTAGTGCCAAGCACAGGTCCAATCAGCCCCAGCATTTT.

This clonotype occurred a few times. The chain has TRBV9 and TRBJ2-1; D uncertain. The CDR3 has 16 amino acids. Germline CDR1 reads SGDLS; CDR2 reads YYNGEE. V was clipped by 0 bases and J by 8 bases, with 18 bases between them. CDR3 bases: TGTGCCAGCAGCGTAGAGGGCGCCTGGCGGCCGTATGAGCAGTTCTTC. Translation gives CASSVEGAWRPYEQFF.

The rearrangement joins TRBV4-3 to TRBJ1-1, with TRBD1 as a possible D gene (6 bases). The V and J ends lost 0 bases and 1 base respectively, with 12 bases between them. The CDR3 length is 16 residues. Germline loops: CDR1 LGHNA, CDR2 YSLEER. The CDR3: CASSQDPGATNTEAFF. Here the CDR3 DNA reads TGCGCCAGCAGCCAAGATCCAGGGGCAACGAACACTGAAGCTTTCTTT.

This clonotype was seen a handful of times. The chain is built from TRBV6-2 or TRBV6-3 and TRBJ2-1; the D is unclear. The germline gives CDR1 MNHEY, CDR2 SVGEGT. V was pared by 0 bases and J by 0 bases, with 18 bases between. CDR3 length: 19 amino acids. The CDR3 DNA follows: TGTGCCAGCAGTTACTCCCTCCGAGGACGGCAGAGCTCCTACAATGAGCAGTTCTTC. Translated, it gives CASSYSLRGRQSSYNEQFF.